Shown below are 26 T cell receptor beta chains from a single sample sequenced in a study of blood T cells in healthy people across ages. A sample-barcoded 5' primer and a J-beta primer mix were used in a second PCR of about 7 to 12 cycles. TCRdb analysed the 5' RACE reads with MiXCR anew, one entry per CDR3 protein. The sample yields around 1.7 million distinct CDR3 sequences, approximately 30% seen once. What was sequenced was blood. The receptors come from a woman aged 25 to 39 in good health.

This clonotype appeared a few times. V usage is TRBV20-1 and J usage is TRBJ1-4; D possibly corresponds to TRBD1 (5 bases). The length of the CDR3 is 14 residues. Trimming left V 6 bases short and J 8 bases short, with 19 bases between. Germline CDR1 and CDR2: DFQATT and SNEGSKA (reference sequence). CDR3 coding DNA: TGCAGTGCCCGAGGGGTAGGGTCGGCCGAAAAACTGTTTTTT. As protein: CSARGVGSAEKLFF.

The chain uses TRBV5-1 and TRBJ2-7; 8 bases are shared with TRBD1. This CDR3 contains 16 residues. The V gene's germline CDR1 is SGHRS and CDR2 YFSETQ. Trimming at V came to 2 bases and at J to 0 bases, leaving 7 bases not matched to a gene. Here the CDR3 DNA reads TGCGCCAGCAGCTTAGGACAGGGCGGCATCTCCTACGAGCAGTACTTC. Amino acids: CASSLGQGGISYEQYF.

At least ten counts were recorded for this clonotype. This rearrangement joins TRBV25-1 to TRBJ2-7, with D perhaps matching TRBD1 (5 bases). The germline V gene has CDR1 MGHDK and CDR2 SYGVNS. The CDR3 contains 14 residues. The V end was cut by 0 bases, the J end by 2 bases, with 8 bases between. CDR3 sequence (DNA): TGTGCCAGCAGTGAATATCAGGGCACCTACGAGCAGTACTTC. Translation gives CASSEYQGTYEQYF.

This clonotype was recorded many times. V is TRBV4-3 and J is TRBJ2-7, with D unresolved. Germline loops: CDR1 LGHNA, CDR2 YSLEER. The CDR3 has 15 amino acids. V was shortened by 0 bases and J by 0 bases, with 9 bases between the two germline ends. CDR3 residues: CASSQDAASSYEQYF. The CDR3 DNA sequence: TGCGCCAGCAGCCAAGATGCCGCGAGCTCCTACGAGCAGTACTTC.

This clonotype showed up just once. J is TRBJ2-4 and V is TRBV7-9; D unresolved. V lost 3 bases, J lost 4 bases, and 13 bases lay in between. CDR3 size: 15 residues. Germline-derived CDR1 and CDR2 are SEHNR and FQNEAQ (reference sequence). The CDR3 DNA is TGTGCCAGCAGCTTGGGTGTAGTGCGGAAAAACATTCAGTACTTC. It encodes CASSLGVVRKNIQYF.

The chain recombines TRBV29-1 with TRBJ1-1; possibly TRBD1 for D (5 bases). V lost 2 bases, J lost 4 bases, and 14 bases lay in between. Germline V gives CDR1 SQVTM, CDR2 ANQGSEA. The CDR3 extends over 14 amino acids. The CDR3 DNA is TGCAGCGTTGAAAGCGGGGCACGGAGCACTGAAGCTTTCTTT. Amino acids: CSVESGARSTEAFF.

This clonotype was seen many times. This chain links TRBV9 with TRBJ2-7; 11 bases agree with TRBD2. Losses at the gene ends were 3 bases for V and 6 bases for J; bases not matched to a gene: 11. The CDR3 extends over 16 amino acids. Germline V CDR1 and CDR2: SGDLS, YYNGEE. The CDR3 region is CASSARSTSGAPEQYF. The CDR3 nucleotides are TGTGCCAGCAGCGCGCGATCGACTAGCGGGGCCCCCGAGCAGTACTTC. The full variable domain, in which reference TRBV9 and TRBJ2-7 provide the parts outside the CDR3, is DSGVTQTPKHLITATGQRVTLRCSPRSGDLSVYWYQQSLDQGLQFLIQYYNGEERAKGNILERFSAQQFPDLHSELNLSSLELGDSALYFCASSARSTSGAPEQYFGPGTRLTVT.

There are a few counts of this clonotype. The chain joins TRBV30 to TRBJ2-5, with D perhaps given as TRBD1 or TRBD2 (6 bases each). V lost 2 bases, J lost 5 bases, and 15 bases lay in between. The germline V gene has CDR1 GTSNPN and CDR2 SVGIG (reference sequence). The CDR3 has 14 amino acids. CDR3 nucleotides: TGTGCCTGGAGTTTTGTGGGGGGCTGGGAGACCCAGTACTTC. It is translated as CAWSFVGGWETQYF.

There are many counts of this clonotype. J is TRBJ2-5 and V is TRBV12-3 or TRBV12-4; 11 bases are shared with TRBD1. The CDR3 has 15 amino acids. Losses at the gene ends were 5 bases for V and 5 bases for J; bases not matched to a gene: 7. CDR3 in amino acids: CASSTGTGGGETQYF. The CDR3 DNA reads TGTGCCAGCAGTACCGGGACAGGGGGTGGTGAGACCCAGTACTTC.

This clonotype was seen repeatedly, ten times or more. The CDR3 DNA reads TGCAGTGCTAGAGATGACAGGGGATGGGGCAATCAGCCCCAGCATTTT. Protein: CSARDDRGWGNQPQHF. V gene TRBV20-1 combines with J gene TRBJ1-5, with 8 bases lining up with TRBD1. The CDR3 runs 16 residues. CDR1 is DFQATT and CDR2 is SNEGSKA in the germline V gene (reference sequence). J lost 2 bases, V lost 0 bases, and 6 bases had no gene match.

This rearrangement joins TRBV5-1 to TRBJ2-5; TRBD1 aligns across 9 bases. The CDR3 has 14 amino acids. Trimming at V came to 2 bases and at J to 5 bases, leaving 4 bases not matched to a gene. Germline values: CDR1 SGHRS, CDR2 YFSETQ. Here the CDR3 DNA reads TGCGCCAGCAGCTTTCACAGGGGGCGGGAGACCCAGTACTTC. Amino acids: CASSFHRGRETQYF.

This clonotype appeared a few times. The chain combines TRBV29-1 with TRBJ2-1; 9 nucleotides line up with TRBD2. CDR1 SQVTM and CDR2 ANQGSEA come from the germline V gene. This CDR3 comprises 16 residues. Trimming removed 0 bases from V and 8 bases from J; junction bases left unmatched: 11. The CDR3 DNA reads TGCAGCGTTGAAGAGCCCTTGGCGGGGGGGCCCCATGAGCAGTTCTTC. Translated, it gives CSVEEPLAGGPHEQFF.

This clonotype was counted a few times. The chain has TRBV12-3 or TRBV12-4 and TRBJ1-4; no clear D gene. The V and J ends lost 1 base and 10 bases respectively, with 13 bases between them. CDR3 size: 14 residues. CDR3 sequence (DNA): TGTGCCAGCAGTTTAGAGGGAGGAACTGGAAAACTGTTTTTT. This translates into CASSLEGGTGKLFF.

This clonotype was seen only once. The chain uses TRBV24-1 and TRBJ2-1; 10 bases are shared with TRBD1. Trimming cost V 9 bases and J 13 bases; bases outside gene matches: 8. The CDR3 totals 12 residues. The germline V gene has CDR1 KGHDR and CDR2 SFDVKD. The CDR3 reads CATSDRGRDQFF. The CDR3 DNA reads TGTGCCACCTCCGACAGGGGGCGCGATCAGTTCTTC.

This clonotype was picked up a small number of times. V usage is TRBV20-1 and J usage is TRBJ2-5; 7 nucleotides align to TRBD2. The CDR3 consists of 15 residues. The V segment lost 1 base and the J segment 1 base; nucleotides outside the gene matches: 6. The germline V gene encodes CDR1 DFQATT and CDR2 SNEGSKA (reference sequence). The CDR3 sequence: CSARATRGSQETQYF. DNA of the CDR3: TGCAGTGCTAGAGCGACGCGGGGGAGCCAAGAGACCCAGTACTTC.

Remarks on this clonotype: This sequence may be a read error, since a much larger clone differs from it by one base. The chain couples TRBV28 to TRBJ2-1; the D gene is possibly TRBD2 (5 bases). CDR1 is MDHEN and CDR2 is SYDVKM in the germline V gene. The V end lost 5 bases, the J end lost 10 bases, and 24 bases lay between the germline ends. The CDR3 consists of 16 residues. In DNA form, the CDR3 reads TGTGCCAGCAGTCTAGCTCAGGCTGGATCGGTCGACGAGCAGTTCTTC. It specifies CASSLAQAGSVDEQFF.

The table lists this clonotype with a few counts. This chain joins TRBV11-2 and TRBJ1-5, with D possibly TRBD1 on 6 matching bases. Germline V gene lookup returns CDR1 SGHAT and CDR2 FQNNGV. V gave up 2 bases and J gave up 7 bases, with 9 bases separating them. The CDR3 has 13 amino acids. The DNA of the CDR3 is TGTGCCAGCAGCTTATACAGGGAACAGCCCCAGCATTTT. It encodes CASSLYREQPQHF.

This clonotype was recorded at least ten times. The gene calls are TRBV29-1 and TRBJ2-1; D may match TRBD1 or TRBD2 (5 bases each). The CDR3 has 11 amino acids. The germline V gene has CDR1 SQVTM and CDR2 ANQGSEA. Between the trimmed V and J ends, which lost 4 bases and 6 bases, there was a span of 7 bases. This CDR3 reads CSVAGTNEQFF. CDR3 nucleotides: TGCAGCGTTGCAGGGACCAATGAGCAGTTCTTC.

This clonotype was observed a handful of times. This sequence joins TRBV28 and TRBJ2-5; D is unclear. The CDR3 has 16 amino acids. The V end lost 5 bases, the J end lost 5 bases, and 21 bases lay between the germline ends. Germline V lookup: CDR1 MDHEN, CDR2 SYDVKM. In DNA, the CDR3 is TGTGCCAGCAGTCCATACCGCACCCACAGTGGGGAGACCCAGTACTTC. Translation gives CASSPYRTHSGETQYF.

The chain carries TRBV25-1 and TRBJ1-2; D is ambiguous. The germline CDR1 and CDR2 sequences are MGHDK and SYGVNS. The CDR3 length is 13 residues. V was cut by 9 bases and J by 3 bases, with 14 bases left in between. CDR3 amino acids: CASDPPGDYGYTF. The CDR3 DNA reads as TGTGCCAGTGATCCGCCCGGGGACTATGGCTACACCTTC.

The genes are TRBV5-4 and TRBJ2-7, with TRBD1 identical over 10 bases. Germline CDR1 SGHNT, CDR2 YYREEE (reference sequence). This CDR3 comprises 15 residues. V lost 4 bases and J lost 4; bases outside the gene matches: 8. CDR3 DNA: TGTGCCAGCAGCGGACCGCGGGACAGGGGTTACGAGCAGTACTTC. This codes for CASSGPRDRGYEQYF.

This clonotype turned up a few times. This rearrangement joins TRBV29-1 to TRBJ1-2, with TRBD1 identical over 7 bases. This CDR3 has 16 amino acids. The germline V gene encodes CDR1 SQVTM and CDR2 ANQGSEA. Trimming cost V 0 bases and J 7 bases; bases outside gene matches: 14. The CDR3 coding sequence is TGCAGCGTTGAAGAAAGACAGGGCAGCCTTCAGGGTGGCTACACCTTC. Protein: CSVEERQGSLQGGYTF.

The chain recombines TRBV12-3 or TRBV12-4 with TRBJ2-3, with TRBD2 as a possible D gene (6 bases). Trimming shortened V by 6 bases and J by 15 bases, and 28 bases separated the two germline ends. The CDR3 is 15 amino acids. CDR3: CASRSTGSSTDTEYF. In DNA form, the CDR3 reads TGTGCCAGCAGATCGACCGGGAGCAGCACAGATACGGAATATTTT.

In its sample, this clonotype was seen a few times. The CDR3 loop is CATSRDKAGELFF. The CDR3 DNA reads as TGTGCCACCAGCAGAGATAAGGCCGGGGAGCTGTTTTTT. The chain is built from TRBV15 and TRBJ2-2; unclear D gene. CDR3 length: 13 amino acids. The V gene's germline CDR1 is LNHNV and CDR2 YYDKDF (reference sequence). Trimming left V 0 bases short and J 6 bases short, with 5 bases between.

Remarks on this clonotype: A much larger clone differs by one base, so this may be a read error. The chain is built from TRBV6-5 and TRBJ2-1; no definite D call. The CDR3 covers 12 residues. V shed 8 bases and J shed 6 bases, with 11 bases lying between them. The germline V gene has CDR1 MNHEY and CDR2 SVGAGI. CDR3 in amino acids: CASDSGCNEQFF. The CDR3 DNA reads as TGTGCCAGCGATTCGGGCTGCAATGAGCAGTTCTTC.

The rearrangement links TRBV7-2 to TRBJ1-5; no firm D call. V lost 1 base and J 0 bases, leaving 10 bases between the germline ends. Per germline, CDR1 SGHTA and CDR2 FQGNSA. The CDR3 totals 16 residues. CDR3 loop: CASSLEGIYSNQPQHF. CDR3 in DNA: TGTGCCAGCAGCTTAGAAGGGATATATAGCAATCAGCCCCAGCATTTT.